Each of the 5 T cell receptor beta chains below was sequenced from the same sample in a study of T cells in tumors after PD-1 blockade. Profiling relied on immunoSEQ multiplex PCR, and the TCRdb table lists in-frame clones only, not all of them. Of roughly 3,800 clones listed, about 56% are singletons. The material was tumor tissue, obtained after anti-PD-1 treatment. The source is a human donor with cutaneous squamous cell carcinoma.

This rearrangement joins TRBV5-1 to TRBJ1-3, with D unresolved. Trimming removed 5 bases from V and 8 bases from J, with 14 bases in between. The CDR3 is made up of 13 amino acids. From germline, CDR1 is SGHRS and CDR2 YFSETQ. The DNA for the CDR3 is TGCGCCAGCAGTGATGGGGTCGCGGACACCATATATTTT. This codes for CASSDGVADTIYF.

The chain links TRBV10-3 to TRBJ2-5, with 14 bases that match TRBD2. V shed 6 bases, J shed 2 bases, and the junction held 2 bases outside the gene matches. This CDR3 region has 15 residues. Germline V CDR1 and CDR2: ENHRY, SYGVKD. CDR3 DNA: TGTGCCATCAGGGGGACTAGCGGGGGACAAGAGACCCAGTACTTC. It specifies CAIRGTSGGQETQYF.

This clone has more than one count but fewer than ten. This chain connects TRBV14 to TRBJ2-1, with 14 nucleotides matching TRBD2. This CDR3 is built from 15 residues. Germline V CDR1 and CDR2: SGHDN, FVKESK. Unmatched junction bases numbered 4, after V lost 8 bases and J lost 4 bases. The DNA for the CDR3 is TGTGCCAGCGGACTAGCGGGGGGCCCGTACAATGAGCAGTTCTTC. Amino acids: CASGLAGGPYNEQFF.

The chain is built from TRBV6-5 and TRBJ2-3; 9 nucleotides agree with TRBD1. The CDR3 contains 14 residues. Germline-derived CDR1 and CDR2 are MNHEY and SVGAGI. The ends lost 6 bases at V and 5 bases at J; junction bases unmatched: 6. CDR3 loop: CASSGTGREDTQYF. In DNA form, the CDR3 reads TGTGCCAGCAGCGGGACAGGGAGAGAAGATACGCAGTATTTT.

This clone is medium-sized. The chain employs TRBV5-1 and TRBJ1-4, with D possibly TRBD1 on 5 matching bases. The CDR3 spans 13 residues. V lost 4 bases to trimming and J lost 7 bases, with 11 bases between them. Looked up from germline, CDR1 is SGHRS and CDR2 is YFSETQ. This CDR3 reads CASSATGFEKLFF. CDR3 bases: TGCGCCAGCAGCGCAACAGGTTTTGAAAAACTGTTTTTT.